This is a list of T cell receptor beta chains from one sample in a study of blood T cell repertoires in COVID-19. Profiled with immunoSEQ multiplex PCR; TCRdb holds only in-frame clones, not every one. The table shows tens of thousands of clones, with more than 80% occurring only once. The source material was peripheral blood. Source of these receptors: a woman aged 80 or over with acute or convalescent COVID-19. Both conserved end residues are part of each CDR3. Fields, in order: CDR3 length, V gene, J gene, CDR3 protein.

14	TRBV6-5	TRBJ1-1	CASSPGGINTEAFF
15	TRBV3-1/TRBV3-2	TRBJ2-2	CASSQVPLKPGELFF
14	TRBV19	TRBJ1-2	CASSIDGRDYGYTF
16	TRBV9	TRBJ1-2	CASSSGKQGADYGYTF
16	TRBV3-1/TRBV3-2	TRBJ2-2	CASSLRRQGSSGELFF
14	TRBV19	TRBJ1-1	CASSMGQPNTEAFF
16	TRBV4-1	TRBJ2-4	CASSAHLAGGSDIQYF
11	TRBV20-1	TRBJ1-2	CSAPTDTGYTF
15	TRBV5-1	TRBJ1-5	CASSWTGGAGQPQHF
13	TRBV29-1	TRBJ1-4	CSVPGGANEKLFF
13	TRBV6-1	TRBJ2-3	CASSETRTVTQYF
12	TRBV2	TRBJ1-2	CASRGGDYGYTF
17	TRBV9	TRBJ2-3	CASSVGLAGGVTDTQYF